The 3 T cell receptor beta chains below come from one sample, sequenced in a study. Tregs were sorted as CD4+CD25+CD127-/low cells. TCRdb analysed the 5' RACE reads with MiXCR anew, one entry per CDR3 protein. Among roughly 57,000 distinct CDR3 sequences listed, about 20% were seen once. Sequencing was performed on tumor-infiltrating Tregs sorted from the breast tumor. The receptors originated from a female donor with breast cancer.

V is TRBV5-1 and J is TRBJ2-7; 11 nucleotides agree with TRBD1. The V gene's germline CDR1 is SGHRS and CDR2 YFSETQ. The CDR3 length is 14 residues. V lost 5 bases and J lost 5; bases outside the gene matches: 6. The CDR3 DNA is TGCGCCAGCAGTACCCGGACAGGGGGCGACGAGCAGTACTTC. Its translation: CASSTRTGGDEQYF.

V usage is TRBV5-1 and J usage is TRBJ2-6; 7 nucleotides align to TRBD1. CDR1 is SGHRS, CDR2 YFSETQ, per germline. The CDR3 is made up of 16 amino acids. V lost 4 bases, J lost 0 bases, and 4 bases stayed unmatched. As DNA, the CDR3 is TGCGCCAGCAGCGCGGACAGGCGCTCTGGGGCCAACGTCCTGACTTTC. This translates into CASSADRRSGANVLTF. The full variable domain, completed using reference TRBV5-1 and TRBJ2-6, is KAGVTQTPRYLIKTRGQQVTLSCSPISGHRSVSWYQQTPGQGLQFLFEYFSETQRNKGNFPGRFSGRQFSNSRSEMNVSTLELGDSALYLCASSADRRSGANVLTFGAGSRLTVL.

This clonotype turned up a few times. The rearrangement joins TRBV24-1 to TRBJ2-1, with 14 bases aligning to TRBD2. This CDR3 has 16 amino acids. V lost 3 bases to trimming and J lost 5 bases; unmatched junction nucleotides: 2. Germline CDR1 reads KGHDR; CDR2 reads SFDVKD. The CDR3 reads CATSDTTSGRDNEQFF. The CDR3, as DNA: TGTGCCACCAGTGATACGACTAGCGGGAGGGACAATGAGCAGTTCTTC.